This T cell receptor (beta chain) was recorded in a study of cytomegalovirus exposure and HLA in healthy donors. Study-wide results and caveats: No immune exposure information besides CMV serostatus was available. Previous analysis showed most TCR beta V segments were productive about 90% or about 30% of the time. Rare TCR sequences dominated, though some public TCRs recurred in many donors.

PCR used 60 Vbeta primers and 13 Jbeta primers. The protocol was immunoSEQ multiplex PCR, while the TCRdb copy is restricted to in-frame clones and leaves out a portion. The sample carries almost 70,000 clones, 65% to 70% recorded once. The V segment lost 1 base and the J segment 6 bases; nucleotides outside the gene matches: 11. The CDR3 consists of 16 residues. Germline V lookup: CDR1 MDHEN, CDR2 SYDVKM. As for this clone: Its matching antigen is unknown.

The TCR sequence derives from a male donor in good health and CMV-seropositive. This sequence joins TRBV28 and TRBJ2-7; TRBD2 matches at 8 bases. Sequenced: PBMCs. Here the CDR3 DNA reads TGTGCCAGCAGTTTATCGGCCGGGGGGGACCCCTTCGAGCAGTACTTC. Translated, it gives CASSLSAGGDPFEQYF.